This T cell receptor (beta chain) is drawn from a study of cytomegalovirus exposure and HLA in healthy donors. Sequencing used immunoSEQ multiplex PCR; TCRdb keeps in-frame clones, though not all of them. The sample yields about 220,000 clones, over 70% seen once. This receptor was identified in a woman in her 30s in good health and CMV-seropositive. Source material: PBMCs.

CDR3 residues: CAWDKQGAGEQYF. The CDR3 DNA reads TGTGCCTGGGATAAACAGGGGGCGGGGGAGCAGTACTTC. J is TRBJ2-7 and V is TRBV30; 9 bases align to TRBD1. Germline loops: CDR1 GTSNPN, CDR2 SVGIG (reference sequence). There are 13 residues in the CDR3. J was trimmed by 7 bases and V by 5 bases; bases with no gene match: 9.